One and the same sample provided the 31 T cell receptor beta chains below, sequenced in a study of blood T cell repertoires in COVID-19. The repertoire was sequenced with immunoSEQ multiplex PCR; TCRdb's copy has only in-frame clones and lacks some. The sample has some 68,000 clones, roughly four fifths seen once. Sequencing used peripheral blood. Every receptor here comes from a man aged 70 or older with acute or convalescent COVID-19.

The gene calls are TRBV30 and TRBJ1-1; D call uncertain. V was clipped by 0 bases and J by 5 bases, with 7 bases between them. Germline V CDR1 and CDR2: GTSNPN, SVGIG (reference sequence). This CDR3 contains 12 residues. DNA of the CDR3: TGTGCCTGGAGTGTATCGGTAACTGAAGCTTTCTTT. It translates to CAWSVSVTEAFF.

The genes are TRBV24-1 and TRBJ2-1, with TRBD1 matching 9 bases. The length of the CDR3 is 15 residues. Germline CDR1 is KGHDR and CDR2 is SFDVKD. The ends lost 5 bases at V and 5 bases at J; junction bases unmatched: 6. CDR3 DNA sequence: TGTGCCACCAGTGCCGGGGGACAGGGAAACAATGAGCAGTTCTTC. It codes for CATSAGGQGNNEQFF.

The chain joins TRBV30 to TRBJ1-4, with D perhaps TRBD1 (5 bases). Germline lookup yields CDR1 GTSNPN and CDR2 SVGIG (reference sequence). V was trimmed by 3 bases and J by 12 bases, leaving 23 bases between them. The CDR3 has 15 amino acids. DNA of the CDR3: TGTGCCTGGAGGGGGGGAAAAGGGTTGGGATTTGAACTGTTTTTT. Translating it yields CAWRGGKGLGFELFF. Looking up the rest from reference TRBV30 and TRBJ1-4 gives the full variable domain: SQTIHQWPATLVQPVGSPLSLECTVEGTSNPNLYWYRQAAGRGLQLLFYSVGIGQISSEVPQNLSASRPQDRQFILSSKKLLLSDSGFYLCAWRGGKGLGFELFFGSGTQLSVL.

The genes are TRBV4-3 and TRBJ1-6, with D hard to call. Germline loops: CDR1 LGHNA, CDR2 YSLEER. The CDR3 consists of 17 residues. Trimming removed 0 bases at V and 9 bases at J, with 18 bases between. CDR3 in DNA: TGCGCCAGCAGCCAAGATTGGGAAAGGGAGGGTGGTTCACCCCTCCACTTT. Protein sequence: CASSQDWEREGGSPLHF.

This clone is a singleton in its sample. One junction end disagrees with the germline gene, perhaps due to a read error. The chain has TRBV10-3 and TRBJ2-2, with D tentatively TRBD2 (6 bases). Germline CDR1 is ENHRY and CDR2 is SYGVKD. The CDR3 totals 17 residues. The CDR3 loop reads CAIRESLGAGNTGELFF. Written as DNA, the CDR3 is TGTGCCATCAGGGAGTCCCTAGGGGCGGGAAACACCGGGGAGCTGTTTTTT.

The chain combines TRBV28 with TRBJ2-7, with D perhaps TRBD2 (6 bases). The V gene's germline CDR1 is MDHEN and CDR2 SYDVKM. The length of the CDR3 is 14 residues. V gave up 7 bases and J gave up 7 bases, with 20 bases separating them. Written as DNA, the CDR3 is TGTGCCAGCACCCTTTTAGGGAGGCCTGGGGAGCAGTACTTC. Amino acid sequence: CASTLLGRPGEQYF.

The chain employs TRBV5-1 and TRBJ1-2; 7 positions agree with TRBD1. Germline V gives CDR1 SGHRS, CDR2 YFSETQ. This CDR3 contains 14 residues. The V and J ends lost 0 bases and 1 base, in that order; junction bases with no gene match: 0. The DNA of the CDR3 is TGCGCCAGCAGCTTGGGACAGGGTAACTATGGCTACACCTTC. Protein sequence: CASSLGQGNYGYTF.

The chain carries TRBV19 and TRBJ2-2, with D tentatively TRBD2 (5 bases). Deletions cut 3 bases from V and 0 bases from J, with 14 bases between. Per germline, CDR1 LNHDA and CDR2 SQIVND (reference sequence). The CDR3 has 17 residues. Here the CDR3 reads CASSINPDFANTGELFF. CDR3 DNA: TGTGCCAGTAGTATCAACCCGGACTTTGCGAACACCGGGGAGCTGTTTTTT. Variable domain in full (rest from reference TRBV19 and TRBJ2-2): DGGITQSPKYLFRKEGQNVTLSCEQNLNHDAMYWYRQDPGQGLRLIYYSQIVNDFQKGDIAEGYSVSREKKESFPLTVTSAQKNPTAFYLCASSINPDFANTGELFFGEGSRLTVL.

CDR3 amino acids: CASSSNNPSGGLYEQYF. CDR3 nucleotides: TGTGCCAGCAGCTCAAACAACCCCTCAGGGGGACTCTACGAGCAGTACTTC. This chain connects TRBV6-2 or TRBV6-3 to TRBJ2-7; D is possibly TRBD1 (7 bases). There are 17 residues in the CDR3. CDR1 MNHEY and CDR2 SVGEGT come from the germline V gene. Trimming removed 6 bases from V and 3 bases from J, with 24 bases in between.

This clone has a handful of counts. The chain employs TRBV5-4 and TRBJ2-7; 11 nucleotides align to TRBD1. Unmatched junction bases numbered 7, after V lost 4 bases and J lost 4 bases. The CDR3 contains 15 residues. Germline V lookup: CDR1 SGHNT, CDR2 YYREEE (reference sequence). CDR3 loop: CASSKDRGRGYEQYF. CDR3 nucleotides: TGTGCCAGCAGCAAGGACAGGGGGCGAGGATACGAGCAGTACTTC.

CDR3 protein: CAWSVPGMYQETQYF. CDR3 sequence (DNA): TGTGCCTGGAGTGTTCCAGGCATGTACCAAGAGACCCAGTACTTC. The chain recombines TRBV30 with TRBJ2-5, with D uncertain. Germline-derived CDR1 and CDR2 are GTSNPN and SVGIG (reference sequence). The CDR3 totals 15 residues. V was cut by 0 bases and J by 0 bases, with 11 bases left in between.

The chain joins TRBV30 to TRBJ2-6, with D unclear. This CDR3 has 14 residues. In germline, CDR1 is GTSNPN, CDR2 SVGIG (reference sequence). With 4 bases removed from V and 0 bases from J, the gap between germline ends came to 7 bases. The CDR3 here is CAWKASSGANVLTF. In DNA form, the CDR3 reads TGTGCCTGGAAAGCAAGCTCTGGGGCCAACGTCCTGACTTTC.

This chain joins TRBV6-4 and TRBJ1-6, with no clear D. CDR1 and CDR2 from the germline V gene are MRHNA and SNTAGT. The germline V and J ends were trimmed by 2 bases and 7 bases, with 12 bases remaining between them. The CDR3 consists of 15 residues. The CDR3 reads CASSDAGSENSPLHF. The CDR3 coding sequence is TGTGCCAGCAGTGACGCGGGGAGTGAGAATTCACCCCTCCACTTT.

The genes are TRBV29-1 and TRBJ1-4, with 10 positions matching TRBD1. The CDR3 is 14 residues long. V was clipped by 6 bases and J by 3 bases; unmatched bases: 4. Germline assignment: CDR1 SQVTM and CDR2 ANQGSEA. The CDR3 DNA reads as TGCAGCGTAGAGGACAGGGGGGCTAATGAAAAACTGTTTTTT. It encodes CSVEDRGANEKLFF.

V usage is TRBV5-1 and J usage is TRBJ1-2, with D tentatively TRBD1 (5 bases). This CDR3 is built from 14 residues. V lost 0 bases and J lost 5, with 11 bases in between. The V gene's germline CDR1 is SGHRS and CDR2 YFSETQ. The CDR3 spells CASSLEGGEYGYTF. The CDR3 DNA is TGCGCCAGCAGCTTGGAAGGAGGGGAGTATGGCTACACCTTC.

Here the CDR3 reads CSVSTGGGTEAFF. The CDR3 coding sequence is TGCAGCGTTTCGACAGGGGGCGGAACTGAAGCTTTCTTT. The V gene is TRBV29-1, the J gene TRBJ1-1; 10 nucleotides agree with TRBD1. The CDR3 runs 13 residues. J gave up 5 bases and V 5 bases, and 5 bases lay outside the gene matches. CDR1 and CDR2 (germline): SQVTM, ANQGSEA. The full variable domain, with the rest looked up from reference TRBV29-1 and TRBJ1-1, is SAVISQKPSRDICQRGTSLTIQCQVDSQVTMMFWYRQQPGQSLTLIATANQGSEATYESGFVIDKFPISRPNLTFSTLTVSNMSPEDSSIYLCSVSTGGGTEAFFGQGTRLTVV.

The gene calls are TRBV3-1 (or the pseudogene TRBV3-2) and TRBJ2-3, with 12 bases identical to TRBD2. In germline, CDR1 is LGHDT, CDR2 YNNKEL (reference sequence). J was trimmed by 6 bases and V by 4 bases; bases with no gene match: 5. The CDR3 has 15 amino acids. CDR3 protein: CASSLRLAGADTQYF. For the CDR3, the DNA is TGTGCCAGCAGCCTCCGACTAGCGGGAGCCGATACGCAGTATTTT.

The genes are TRBV27 and TRBJ1-4, with a weak D call TRBD1 (6 bases). CDR1 is MNHEY, CDR2 SMNVEV, per germline (reference sequence). Trimming removed 5 bases from V and 8 bases from J, with 9 bases in between. The CDR3 is 12 amino acids. CDR3 protein: CASSSGTEKLFF. The CDR3 DNA is TGTGCCAGCAGTAGTGGGACAGAAAAACTGTTTTTT.

The chain recombines TRBV6-1 with TRBJ1-5, with a possible D match to TRBD1 (5 bases). V lost 3 bases to trimming and J lost 0 bases, with 9 bases between them. The germline V gene encodes CDR1 MNHNS and CDR2 SASEGT. The CDR3 extends over 15 amino acids. Here the CDR3 reads CASSDRANSNQPQHF. In DNA, the CDR3 is TGTGCCAGCAGTGACAGGGCCAATAGCAATCAGCCCCAGCATTTT.

This rearrangement joins TRBV7-2 to TRBJ2-1; 14 bases line up with TRBD2. Trimming took 3 bases from V and 10 from J; bases not matched to a gene: 5. Per the germline V gene, CDR1 is SGHTA and CDR2 is FQGNSA. This CDR3 has 15 amino acids. CDR3 protein: CASSFGTSGRGEQFF. For the CDR3, the DNA is TGTGCCAGCAGCTTCGGGACTAGCGGGAGAGGCGAGCAGTTCTTC.

This sequence joins TRBV29-1 and TRBJ1-1, with D uncertain. Germline loops: CDR1 SQVTM, CDR2 ANQGSEA. Trimming took 7 bases from V and 2 from J, leaving 14 bases between them. The CDR3 extends over 13 amino acids. CDR3 protein: CSADSFPNTEAFF. For the CDR3, the DNA is TGCAGCGCAGACTCTTTCCCCAACACTGAAGCTTTCTTT.

The J gene is TRBJ2-1, the V gene TRBV30, with 8 bases identical to TRBD2. V lost 1 base and J lost 16; bases outside the gene matches: 6. The CDR3 is 11 residues long. CDR1 and CDR2 from the germline V gene are GTSNPN and SVGIG (reference sequence). The CDR3 sequence is CAWSGETSDFF. The CDR3 region has the DNA TGTGCCTGGAGTGGAGAGACTAGCGATTTCTTC.

The J gene is TRBJ2-5, the V gene TRBV19; TRBD1 matches at 12 bases. The J segment lost 4 bases and the V segment lost 2 bases, leaving 8 bases of the junction unmatched. This CDR3 contains 17 residues. The germline V gene has CDR1 LNHDA and CDR2 SQIVND (reference sequence). The CDR3 sequence: CASSIRGPGQGAETQYF. The DNA for the CDR3 is TGTGCCAGTAGTATAAGAGGACCGGGACAGGGGGCAGAGACCCAGTACTTC.

V and J are TRBV11-2 and TRBJ2-5, with TRBD2 matching 10 bases. J lost 2 bases, V lost 4 bases, and 10 bases had no gene match. The CDR3 sequence is 17 residues long. Germline V CDR1 and CDR2: SGHAT, FQNNGV. The CDR3 reads CASSSSGLAGVQETQYF. In DNA form, the CDR3 reads TGTGCCAGCAGCTCATCGGGGCTAGCGGGAGTACAAGAGACCCAGTACTTC.

The chain combines TRBV7-2 with TRBJ2-3; 16 bases are shared with TRBD2. Germline CDR1 reads SGHTA; CDR2 reads FQGNSA. V shed 4 bases and J 5 bases; nucleotides not matched to a gene: 6. CDR3 length equals 17 residues. The CDR3 coding sequence is TGTGCCAGCAGCTCGCCGGGACTAGCGGGAGGGGTAGATACGCAGTATTTT. This codes for CASSSPGLAGGVDTQYF.

The rearrangement links TRBV30 to TRBJ2-2, with D unclear. Germline loops: CDR1 GTSNPN, CDR2 SVGIG (reference sequence). V lost 2 bases to trimming and J lost 0 bases, with 4 bases between them. This CDR3 is built from 13 residues. CDR3 sequence (DNA): TGTGCCTGGAGTTTATCGAACACCGGGGAGCTGTTTTTT. It translates to CAWSLSNTGELFF.

The chain links TRBV18 to TRBJ2-3, with 8 bases matching TRBD2. The CDR3 contains 17 residues. CDR1 is KGHSH and CDR2 is LQKENI in the germline V gene. The J segment lost 0 bases and the V segment lost 3 bases, leaving 8 bases of the junction unmatched. In nucleotides, the CDR3 is TGTGCCAGCTCACCTCCGACGGGAGGGAGGAGCACAGATACGCAGTATTTT. Encoded protein: CASSPPTGGRSTDTQYF.

The CDR3 region has the DNA TGTGCCAGCAGCCGGCCGGGGGAAGCGCATGGCTACACCTTC. Translated, it gives CASSRPGEAHGYTF. The V call is TRBV4-2, the J call TRBJ1-2; D may be TRBD1 (5 bases). V lost 4 bases to trimming and J lost 6 bases, with 15 bases between them. The CDR3 is 14 residues long. In germline, CDR1 is LGHNA, CDR2 YNFKEQ.

The chain is built from TRBV2 and TRBJ2-1, with TRBD2 matching over 11 bases. The CDR3 totals 15 residues. The J segment lost 8 bases and the V segment lost 6 bases, leaving 9 bases of the junction unmatched. Germline V gene sequence: CDR1 SNHLY, CDR2 FYNNEI. CDR3 region: CASSPGLAEGDEQFF. In nucleotides, the CDR3 is TGTGCCAGCAGCCCGGGACTAGCGGAAGGGGATGAGCAGTTCTTC.

There are a few counts of this clone. The chain is built from TRBV7-8 and TRBJ2-1; 7 bases agree with TRBD2. V gave up 2 bases and J gave up 8 bases; unmatched junction bases: 3. The CDR3 consists of 13 residues. Germline V CDR1 and CDR2: SGHVS, FQNEAQ. Written as DNA, the CDR3 is TGTGCCAGCAGCTTAAGACTAGCATATGAGCAGTTCTTC. It yields the protein CASSLRLAYEQFF.

A few counts support this clone. The rearrangement joins TRBV5-4 to TRBJ2-6; 8 bases agree with TRBD1. The V gene end was trimmed by 4 bases and the J gene end by 0 bases; junction bases not matched to a gene: 12. This CDR3 has 19 residues. Germline V gene lookup returns CDR1 SGHNT and CDR2 YYREEE (reference sequence). Here the CDR3 reads CASSIPTGTGLSGANVLTF. The CDR3 nucleotides read TGTGCCAGCAGCATCCCCACCGGGACAGGCCTCTCTGGGGCCAACGTCCTGACTTTC.